This is a list of T cell receptor beta chains from one sample in a study of control samples from healthy donors and cancer patients. Libraries were prepared by immunoSEQ multiplex PCR; TCRdb keeps only in-frame clonotypes and omits some of them. In the table there are approximately 58,000 clones, more than 75% of which are singletons. The specimen was PBMCs. The receptor source for this set is a woman aged 55-70 years with lung cancer. The CDR3 runs from the conserved cysteine through the conserved F or W. A D gene is named only where the DNA matches it firmly. Expanded clones are given a class, and other clones once, few, many or no size at all.

v_gene	abundance	j_gene	d_gene	CDR3aa	CDR3nt
TRBV3-1/TRBV3-2	NA	TRBJ2-5	NA	CASVGQGTQYF	TGTGCCAGCGTAGGTCAAGGGACCCAGTACTTC
TRBV9	NA	TRBJ1-1	TRBD1	CASSDYQGGNTEAFF	TGTGCCAGCAGCGATTACCAGGGGGGGAACACTGAAGCTTTCTTT
TRBV6-5	NA	TRBJ2-4	NA	CASGTLNIQYF	TGTGCCTCCGGGACTCTAAACATTCAGTACTTC
TRBV30	NA	TRBJ2-3	NA	CAWTPGGTDTQYF	TGTGCCTGGACTCCGGGGGGCACAGATACGCAGTATTTT
TRBV2	NA	TRBJ1-2	NA	CASIGTVYGYTF	TGTGCCAGCATCGGCACAGTCTATGGCTACACCTTC
TRBV9	NA	TRBJ2-3	TRBD2	CASSVGMRRGGTDTQYF	TGTGCCAGCAGCGTAGGGATGAGGCGGGGGGGCACAGATACGCAGTATTTT
TRBV12-3/TRBV12-4	NA	TRBJ1-4	NA	CASSRLRQELFF	TGTGCCAGCAGCCGACTGAGGCAAGAACTGTTTTTT
TRBV5-6	once	TRBJ1-4	TRBD1	CASSEGARVEKLFF	TGTGCCAGCAGCGAGGGGGCGCGAGTTGAAAAACTGTTTTTT
TRBV12-5	NA	TRBJ2-3	NA	CASGTGGATDTQYF	TGTGCTAGTGGTACCGGCGGGGCCACGGATACGCAGTATTTT
TRBV6-5	NA	TRBJ1-4	NA	CASNSPGMGSEKLFF	TGTGCCAGCAACTCCCCGGGGATGGGTAGTGAAAAACTGTTTTTT
TRBV12-3/TRBV12-4	once	TRBJ1-2	NA	CASSPGRYGYTF	TGTGCCAGCAGTCCGGGACGCTATGGCTACACCTTC
TRBV2	NA	TRBJ2-3	NA	CASSTGPGGAQYF	TGTGCCAGCAGTACGGGCCCCGGGGGAGCGCAGTATTTT
TRBV29-1	NA	TRBJ1-5	NA	CSGGEERGPQHF	TGCAGCGGGGGAGAAGAACGGGGTCCCCAGCATTTT
TRBV19	NA	TRBJ2-1	NA	CASSIWSANNEQFF	TGTGCCAGTAGTATATGGTCCGCCAACAATGAGCAGTTCTTC
TRBV4-1	NA	TRBJ1-5	NA	CASSQGADNQPQHF	TGCGCCAGCAGCCAGGGGGCAGATAATCAGCCCCAGCATTTT
TRBV7-9	few	TRBJ1-3	TRBD1	CASSRTGGLENSGNTIYF	TGTGCCAGCAGCCGGACAGGGGGATTGGAAAACTCTGGAAACACCATATATTTT
TRBV3-1/TRBV3-2	once	TRBJ1-2	NA	CASSLGAGLYGYTF	TGTGCCAGCAGCCTCGGCGCGGGTCTTTATGGCTACACCTTC
TRBV5-1	NA	TRBJ2-1	NA	CASSLGGDSYNEQFF	TGCGCCAGCAGCTTGGGAGGGGACTCCTACAATGAGCAGTTCTTC
TRBV19	once	TRBJ1-1	NA	CASSTSSWEDTEAFF	TGTGCCAGTAGTACGTCCTCCTGGGAGGACACTGAAGCTTTCTTT
TRBV2	NA	TRBJ2-1	NA	CASGTLSYNEQFF	TGTGCCAGCGGGACTTTATCCTACAATGAGCAGTTCTTC
TRBV3-1/TRBV3-2	NA	TRBJ1-1	TRBD1	CASSLGQGIGEAFF	TGTGCCAGCAGCCTCGGACAGGGAATAGGTGAAGCTTTCTTT
TRBV27	NA	TRBJ2-7	TRBD2	CASSLYSGRASGQYF	TGTGCCAGCAGTTTATATAGCGGGAGGGCCTCGGGGCAGTACTTC
TRBV5-1	once	TRBJ2-1	TRBD1	CASSLDRGYNEQFF	TGCGCCAGCAGCCTGGACAGGGGTTACAATGAGCAGTTCTTC
TRBV5-1	NA	TRBJ1-5	NA	CASSLAPGGKEPQHF	TGCGCCAGCAGCTTGGCTCCAGGAGGCAAGGAGCCCCAGCATTTT
TRBV6-6	once	TRBJ1-4	TRBD1	CASSPGQGVVEKLFF	TGTGCCAGCAGCCCCGGACAGGGAGTAGTTGAAAAACTGTTTTTT
TRBV5-1	NA	TRBJ2-1	NA	CASSLAGLVTYNEQFF	TGCGCCAGCAGCTTGGCAGGGCTGGTTACCTACAATGAGCAGTTCTTC
TRBV30	NA	TRBJ2-7	NA	CAWSERAYEQYF	TGTGCCTGGAGTGAGAGAGCGTACGAGCAGTACTTC
TRBV10-2	NA	TRBJ1-2	TRBD1	CASRGTALSGYTF	TGCGCCAGCAGGGGGACAGCTTTGAGTGGCTACACCTTC
TRBV6-4	NA	TRBJ1-1	TRBD1	CASSAQGARTEAFF	TGTGCCAGCAGTGCGCAGGGGGCTCGGACTGAAGCTTTCTTT
TRBV9	NA	TRBJ1-2	NA	CASSAEQGGLNYGYTF	TGTGCCAGCAGCGCCGAACAGGGCGGCTTGAACTATGGCTACACCTTC
TRBV9	NA	TRBJ2-7	NA	CASSVDGGYDEQYF	TGTGCCAGCAGCGTAGACGGGGGTTACGACGAGCAGTACTTC
TRBV5-1	NA	TRBJ2-5	TRBD1	CASSSVPDTGVLQYF	TGCGCCAGCAGCTCCGTCCCGGACACAGGGGTACTCCAGTACTTC
TRBV5-1	NA	TRBJ2-1	TRBD2	CASSRFLAGANNEQFF	TGCGCCAGCAGTCGATTTCTAGCGGGGGCTAACAATGAGCAGTTCTTC
TRBV5-3	few	TRBJ1-4	NA	CARSTQGPTNEKLFF	TGTGCCAGAAGCACCCAGGGGCCTACTAATGAAAAACTGTTTTTT
TRBV2	NA	TRBJ2-7	NA	CASRQNRSYEQYF	TGTGCCAGCAGACAAAACAGGTCCTACGAGCAGTACTTC
TRBV7-8	NA	TRBJ2-7	NA	CASSLALPPLYYEQYF	TGTGCCAGCAGCTTAGCGCTGCCCCCTCTTTACTACGAGCAGTACTTC
TRBV5-1	NA	TRBJ1-1	NA	CASSRQSENTEAFF	TGCGCCAGCAGTCGACAGTCGGAGAACACTGAAGCTTTCTTT
TRBV27	NA	TRBJ2-3	NA	CASSSGGRGNTQYF	TGTGCCAGCAGTTCTGGGGGGAGGGGGAATACGCAGTATTTT
TRBV10-3	NA	TRBJ1-5	NA	CAISESSNRTSSNQPQHF	TGTGCCATCAGTGAGTCCAGTAATCGGACTTCGAGCAATCAGCCCCAGCATTTT
TRBV19	NA	TRBJ1-5	TRBD1	CASDRGWDNQPQHF	TGTGCCAGTGACAGGGGATGGGACAATCAGCCCCAGCATTTT
TRBV7-9	NA	TRBJ2-3	NA	CASSAQGTDTQYF	TGTGCCAGCAGCGCACAGGGCACCGATACGCAGTATTTT
TRBV7-8	NA	TRBJ2-3	TRBD1	CASSSPGQPNSTDTQYF	TGTGCCAGCAGCTCGCCGGGACAGCCTAATAGCACAGATACGCAGTATTTT